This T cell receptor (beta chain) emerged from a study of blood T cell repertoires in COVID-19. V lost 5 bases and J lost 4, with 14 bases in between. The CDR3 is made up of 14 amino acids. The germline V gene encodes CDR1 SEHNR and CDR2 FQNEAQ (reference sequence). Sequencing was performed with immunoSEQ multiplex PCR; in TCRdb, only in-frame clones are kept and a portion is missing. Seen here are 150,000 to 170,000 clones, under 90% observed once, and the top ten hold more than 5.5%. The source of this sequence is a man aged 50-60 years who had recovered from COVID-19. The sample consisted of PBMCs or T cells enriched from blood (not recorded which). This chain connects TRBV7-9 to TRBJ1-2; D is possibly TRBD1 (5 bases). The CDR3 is CASSLLGGGYGYTF. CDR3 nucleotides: TGTGCCAGCAGCCTCCTGGGGGGAGGCTATGGCTACACCTTC.